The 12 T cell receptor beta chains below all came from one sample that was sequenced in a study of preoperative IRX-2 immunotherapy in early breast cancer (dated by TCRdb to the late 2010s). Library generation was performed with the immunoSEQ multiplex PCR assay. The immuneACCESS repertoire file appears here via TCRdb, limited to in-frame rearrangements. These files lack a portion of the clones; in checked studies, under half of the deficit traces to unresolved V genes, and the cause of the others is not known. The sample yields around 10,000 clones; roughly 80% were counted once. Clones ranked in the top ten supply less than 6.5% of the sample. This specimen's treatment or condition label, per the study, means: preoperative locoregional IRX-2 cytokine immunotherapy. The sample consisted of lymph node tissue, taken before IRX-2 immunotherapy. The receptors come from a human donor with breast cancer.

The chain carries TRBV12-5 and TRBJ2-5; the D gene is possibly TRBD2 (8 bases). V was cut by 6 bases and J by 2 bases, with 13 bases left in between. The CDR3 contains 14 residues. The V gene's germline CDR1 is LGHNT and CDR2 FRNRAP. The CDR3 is CASGRGGQQETQYF. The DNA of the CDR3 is TGTGCTAGTGGCCGGGGGGGACAGCAAGAGACCCAGTACTTC.

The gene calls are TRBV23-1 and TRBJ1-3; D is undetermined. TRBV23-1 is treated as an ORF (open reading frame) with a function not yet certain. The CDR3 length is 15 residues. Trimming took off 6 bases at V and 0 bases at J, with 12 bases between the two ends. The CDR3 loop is CASSPDGNSGNTIYF. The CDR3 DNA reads TGCGCCAGCAGCCCGGACGGGAACTCTGGAAACACCATATATTTT.

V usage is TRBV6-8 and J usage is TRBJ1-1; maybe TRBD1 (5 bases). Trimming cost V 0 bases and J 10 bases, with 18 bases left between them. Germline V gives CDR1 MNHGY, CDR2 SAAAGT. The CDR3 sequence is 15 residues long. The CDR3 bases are TGTGCCAGCAGTTACTCTACCGGGGCCTCCGGACGAGCTTTCTTT. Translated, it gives CASSYSTGASGRAFF.

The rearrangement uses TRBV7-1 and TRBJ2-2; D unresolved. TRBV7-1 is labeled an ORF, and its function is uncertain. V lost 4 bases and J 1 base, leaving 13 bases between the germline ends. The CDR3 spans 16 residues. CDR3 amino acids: CASSLFEVLNTGELFF. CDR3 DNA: TGTGCCAGCAGCTTGTTCGAGGTTTTGAACACCGGGGAGCTGTTTTTT.

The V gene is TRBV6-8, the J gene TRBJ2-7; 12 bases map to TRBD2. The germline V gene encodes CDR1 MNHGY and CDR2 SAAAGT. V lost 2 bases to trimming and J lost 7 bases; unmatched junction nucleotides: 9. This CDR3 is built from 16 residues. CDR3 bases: TGTGCCAGCAGTTACCTCGGACTAGCGGGACCCCAGGAGCAGTACTTC. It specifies CASSYLGLAGPQEQYF.

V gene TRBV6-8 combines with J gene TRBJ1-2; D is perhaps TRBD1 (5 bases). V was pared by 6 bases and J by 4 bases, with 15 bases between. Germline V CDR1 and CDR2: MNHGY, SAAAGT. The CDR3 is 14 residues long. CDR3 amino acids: CASRGTGLIYGYTF. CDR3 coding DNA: TGTGCCAGCAGGGGGACGGGCCTAATCTATGGCTACACCTTC.

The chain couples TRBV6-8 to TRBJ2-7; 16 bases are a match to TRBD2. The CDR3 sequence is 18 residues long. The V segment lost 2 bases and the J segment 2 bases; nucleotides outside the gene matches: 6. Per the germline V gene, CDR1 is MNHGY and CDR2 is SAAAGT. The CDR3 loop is CASSYESGLAGGPYEQYF. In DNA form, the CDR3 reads TGTGCCAGCAGTTACGAATCGGGACTAGCGGGAGGGCCCTACGAGCAGTACTTC.

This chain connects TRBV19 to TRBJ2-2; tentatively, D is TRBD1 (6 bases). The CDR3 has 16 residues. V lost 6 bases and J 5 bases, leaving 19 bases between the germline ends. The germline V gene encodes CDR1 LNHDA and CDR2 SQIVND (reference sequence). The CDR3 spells CASRRPSQGWTGELFF. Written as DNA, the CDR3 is TGTGCCAGTAGGAGACCTTCCCAGGGGTGGACCGGGGAGCTGTTTTTT.

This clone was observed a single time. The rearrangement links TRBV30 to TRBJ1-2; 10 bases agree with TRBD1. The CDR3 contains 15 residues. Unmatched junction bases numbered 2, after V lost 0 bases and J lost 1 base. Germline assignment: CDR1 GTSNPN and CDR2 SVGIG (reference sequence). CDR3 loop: CAWSVRDRGNYGYTF. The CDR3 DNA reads TGTGCCTGGAGTGTTCGGGACAGGGGTAACTATGGCTACACCTTC.

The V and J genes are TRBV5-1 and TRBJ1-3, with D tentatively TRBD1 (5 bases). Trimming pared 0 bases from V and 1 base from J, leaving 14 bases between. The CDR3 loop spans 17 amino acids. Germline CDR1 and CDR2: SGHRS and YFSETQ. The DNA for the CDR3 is TGCGCCAGCAGCTTGGGATCCTCGGGGGTTTCTGGAAACACCATATATTTT. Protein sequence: CASSLGSSGVSGNTIYF.

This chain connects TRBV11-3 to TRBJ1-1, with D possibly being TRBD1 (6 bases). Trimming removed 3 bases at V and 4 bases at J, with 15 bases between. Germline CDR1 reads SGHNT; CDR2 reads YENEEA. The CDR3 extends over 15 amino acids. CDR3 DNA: TGTGCCAGCAGCTTTTTGGGGGGCGGTCTCACTGAAGCTTTCTTT. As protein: CASSFLGGGLTEAFF. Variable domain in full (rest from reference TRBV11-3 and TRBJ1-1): EAGVVQSPRYKIIEKKQPVAFWCNPISGHNTLYWYLQNLGQGPELLIRYENEEAVDDSQLPKDRFSAERLKGVDSTLKIQPAELGDSAVYLCASSFLGGGLTEAFFGQGTRLTVV.

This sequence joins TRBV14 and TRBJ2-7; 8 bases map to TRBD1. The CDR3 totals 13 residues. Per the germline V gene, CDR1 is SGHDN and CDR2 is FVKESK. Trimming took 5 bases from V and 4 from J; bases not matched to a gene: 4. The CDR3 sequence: CASSFGQGYEQYF. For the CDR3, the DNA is TGTGCCAGCAGCTTTGGACAGGGTTACGAGCAGTACTTC.